This TCR beta chain stems from a study of blood T cells in healthy people across ages. Primed by a sample-barcoded 5' primer and a J-beta primer mix, a second PCR proceeded for roughly 6 to 12 cycles. TCRdb processed the 5' RACE reads anew with MiXCR; each CDR3 protein has one entry. The sample carries 1 million or so distinct CDR3 sequences, 45% recorded once. Germline-derived CDR1 and CDR2 are SGHRS and YFSETQ. CDR3 length equals 15 residues. V lost 4 bases and J lost 5; bases outside the gene matches: 4. This clonotype was observed a handful of times. This receptor was identified in a woman aged 60-75 years in good health. The specimen sequenced was blood. The genes are TRBV5-1 and TRBJ2-1; TRBD1 matches at 12 bases. The CDR3 sequence: CASSTGQGANNEQFF. The CDR3 DNA follows: TGCGCCAGCAGCACGGGACAGGGGGCCAACAATGAGCAGTTCTTC.